The next 6 T cell receptor beta chains were all read from a single sample in a study of blood T cell repertoires in COVID-19. The protocol was immunoSEQ multiplex PCR, while the TCRdb copy is restricted to in-frame clones and leaves out a portion. This table holds around 300,000 clones, about 87% found once. The sequencing sample was made of peripheral blood. The source is a woman between 40 and 50 years old with acute or convalescent COVID-19.

The chain uses TRBV7-2 and TRBJ2-3; 8 bases are a match to TRBD2. Per germline, CDR1 SGHTA and CDR2 FQGNSA. The CDR3 runs 15 residues. V dropped 2 bases and J dropped 2; count of bases not matched to a gene: 3. Here the CDR3 reads CASSLTGLDTDTQYF. In nucleotides, the CDR3 is TGTGCCAGCAGCTTAACGGGACTAGACACAGATACGCAGTATTTT.

The rearrangement joins TRBV14 to TRBJ1-2; 8 bases align to TRBD1. Germline CDR1 is SGHDN and CDR2 is FVKESK. J gave up 7 bases and V 3 bases, and 7 bases lay outside the gene matches. The CDR3 runs 14 residues. The CDR3: CASSQAGGASGYTF. For the CDR3, the DNA is TGTGCCAGCAGCCAGGCAGGGGGCGCATCTGGCTACACCTTC.

The chain combines TRBV7-9 with TRBJ1-6; D is unclear. This CDR3 has 14 amino acids. Trimming removed 0 bases from V and 8 bases from J, with 8 bases in between. Germline CDR1 is SEHNR and CDR2 is FQNEAQ (reference sequence). The DNA for the CDR3 is TGTGCCAGCAGCTTAGCCAGAGGGTATTCACCCCTCCACTTT. This translates into CASSLARGYSPLHF.

The V call is TRBV4-1, the J call TRBJ1-2, with 8 bases matching TRBD1. The CDR3 runs 15 residues. CDR1 is MGHRA and CDR2 is YSYEKL in the germline V gene. V was pared by 0 bases and J by 5 bases, with 5 bases of the junction left unmatched. The CDR3 region is CASSQDHRGGYGYTF. In nucleotides, the CDR3 is TGCGCCAGCAGCCAAGATCACAGGGGGGGATATGGCTACACCTTC.

The gene calls are TRBV12-5 and TRBJ1-5, with D perhaps TRBD1 (6 bases). V dropped 5 bases and J dropped 2 bases, with 19 bases sitting between them. Germline CDR1 reads LGHNT; CDR2 reads FRNRAP. The CDR3 runs 17 residues. CDR3 DNA sequence: TGTGCTAGTGGTCCAGATCATGCAGGGGTAGGCAATCAGCCCCAGCATTTT. Residues: CASGPDHAGVGNQPQHF.

V gene TRBV7-9 combines with J gene TRBJ1-2; D gene ambiguous. Per germline, CDR1 SEHNR and CDR2 FQNEAQ (reference sequence). V shed 2 bases and J shed 0 bases, with 7 bases lying between them. The CDR3 extends over 14 amino acids. The CDR3 sequence is CASSLPLSNYGYTF. In DNA, the CDR3 is TGTGCCAGCAGCTTACCCCTATCTAACTATGGCTACACCTTC.